A selection of T cell receptor beta chains follows, all from one sample in a study of T cells in Graves' hyperthyroidism and ophthalmopathy. TCRdb fed the multiplex PCR reads into MiXCR, producing one record per CDR3 protein. The repertoire holds just under 750,000 distinct CDR3 sequences, 35% seen once, with around a third in the top ten. The sample comprised blood. The receptors originated from a middle-aged woman with Graves' hyperthyroidism. Each CDR3 is given with its conserved first and last residue. Fields, in order: clone size, CDR3 length, V gene, D gene, J gene, CDR3 protein, CDR3 DNA. D genes are given only for firm matches. Only some rows state a clone size, as once, few, many or a class for expanded clones.

.	17	TRBV12-3/TRBV12-4	TRBD1	TRBJ1-5	CASGEDRGLTGNQPQHF	TGTGCCAGCGGAGAGGACAGGGGGCTTACCGGCAATCAGCCCCAGCATTTT
.	16	TRBV14	.	TRBJ2-7	CASSQEVLGFSYEQCF	TGTGCCAGCAGCCAAGAGGTCTTGGGATTCTCCTACGAGCAGTGCTTC
many	14	TRBV13	TRBD1	TRBJ1-2	CASKSGQGNYGYTF	TGTGCCAGCAAATCCGGACAGGGGAACTATGGCTACACCTTC
.	16	TRBV9	TRBD2	TRBJ2-1	CASSVEHSGRYNEQFF	TGTGCCAGCAGCGTAGAACATAGCGGGAGGTACAATGAGCAGTTCTTC
.	12	TRBV25-1	.	TRBJ1-2	CASPDGGYGYTF	TGTGCCAGCCCTGACGGGGGCTATGGCTACACCTTC
.	16	TRBV20-1	TRBD2	TRBJ2-7	CSARGATSGSSYEQYF	TGCAGTGCTAGAGGGGCGACTAGCGGGAGTTCCTACGAGCAGTACTTC
few	15	TRBV5-6	TRBD1	TRBJ1-5	CASSYGTDRDQPQHF	TGTGCCAGCAGCTACGGGACAGACCGTGATCAGCCCCAGCATTTT
many	15	TRBV12-3/TRBV12-4	TRBD1	TRBJ1-5	CASSLMGQSNQPQHF	TGTGCCAGCAGTTTAATGGGACAGAGTAATCAGCCCCAGCATTTT
few	14	TRBV12-3/TRBV12-4	.	TRBJ1-2	CASRGRGRNYGYTF	TGTGCCAGCAGAGGCCGGGGACGAAACTATGGCTACACCTTC
.	15	TRBV10-2	.	TRBJ2-7	CASSTQGMSSYEQYF	TGCGCCAGCAGCACACAGGGTATGAGCTCCTACGAGCAGTACTTC
few	16	TRBV10-3	TRBD1	TRBJ1-5	CAISEKVDRDNQPQHF	TGTGCCATCAGTGAGAAAGTGGACAGGGACAATCAGCCCCAGCATTTT
few	16	TRBV10-3	.	TRBJ2-6	CASSREGFSGANVLTF	TGTGCCAGCTCACGGGAAGGGTTTTCTGGGGCCAACGTCCTGACTTTC
few	14	TRBV19	.	TRBJ1-1	CASSIDWENTEAFF	TGTGCCAGTAGTATAGATTGGGAGAACACTGAAGCTTTCTTT
.	15	TRBV7-8	.	TRBJ2-7	CASSHPGPSSYEQYF	TGTGCCAGCAGCCACCCGGGTCCAAGCTCCTACGAGCAGTACTTC
many	14	TRBV7-9	.	TRBJ1-2	CASSLDDRKGGYTF	TGTGCCAGCAGCTTAGACGACAGGAAGGGAGGCTACACCTTC
many	17	TRBV7-2	TRBD1	TRBJ1-2	CASSLTGGASANYGYTF	TGTGCCAGCAGCTTAACAGGGGGCGCGAGCGCTAACTATGGCTACACCTTC
.	14	TRBV7-3	TRBD2	TRBJ2-5	CASSFAGGSKTQYF	TGTGCCAGCAGCTTTGCGGGGGGCTCGAAGACCCAGTACTTC
.	18	TRBV19	.	TRBJ1-3	CASSIRPGRKSSGNTIYF	TGTGCCAGTAGTATTCGGCCGGGACGGAAGAGCTCTGGAAACACCATATATTTT
many	14	TRBV5-4	TRBD1	TRBJ1-4	CASSFTGAPEKLFF	TGTGCCAGCAGTTTTACAGGGGCCCCGGAAAAACTGTTTTTT
many	15	TRBV2	.	TRBJ2-5	CASSRTAQNGETQYF	TGTGCCAGCAGCCGCACGGCCCAAAATGGGGAGACCCAGTACTTC
many	14	TRBV10-3	TRBD1	TRBJ1-2	CAIMKSQGANGYTF	TGTGCCATCATGAAGTCACAGGGGGCGAATGGCTACACCTTC
many	15	TRBV10-3	.	TRBJ2-7	CAISESAGGTYEQYF	TGTGCCATCAGTGAGTCGGCAGGGGGGACATACGAGCAGTACTTC
few	13	TRBV19	TRBD1	TRBJ1-5	CASQDRGRQPQHF	TGTGCCTCCCAAGACAGGGGGCGTCAGCCCCAGCATTTT
many	15	TRBV24-1	.	TRBJ2-2	CATSDIQRPTGELFF	TGTGCCACCAGTGATATCCAGCGGCCGACCGGGGAGCTGTTTTTT
few	14	TRBV11-3	.	TRBJ2-5	CASSLMPGTETQYF	TGTGCCAGCAGCTTAATGCCTGGGACGGAGACCCAGTACTTC
.	19	TRBV7-2	TRBD1	TRBJ2-1	CASSGRDRGRVGAYNEQFF	TGTGCCAGCAGCGGACGGGACAGGGGCCGCGTGGGAGCCTACAATGAGCAGTTCTTC
.	14	TRBV19	.	TRBJ1-1	CASRKGNRDTEAFF	TGTGCCAGCAGGAAGGGGAATAGGGACACTGAAGCTTTCTTT
few	15	TRBV6-1	TRBD2	TRBJ2-5	CASSSTRGGGETQYF	TGTGCCAGCAGTTCTACCCGGGGGGGGGGAGAGACCCAGTACTTC
.	18	TRBV10-3	TRBD1	TRBJ1-5	CAISEKVDRDGSNQPQHF	TGTGCCATCAGTGAGAAAGTGGACAGGGACGGTTCGAATCAGCCCCAGCATTTT
few	14	TRBV29-1	.	TRBJ2-1	CSVDLMGRENEQFF	TGCAGCGTTGATTTGATGGGCCGGGAAAATGAGCAGTTCTTC
.	15	TRBV11-1	.	TRBJ2-7	CAWSVNGVHPYEQYF	TGTGCCTGGAGTGTTAACGGCGTGCACCCCTACGAGCAGTACTTC
.	13	TRBV29-1	.	TRBJ1-5	CSVEGGRDQPQHF	TGCAGCGTTGAAGGGGGAAGGGATCAGCCCCAGCATTTC
.	12	TRBV9	.	TRBJ1-1	CAGSVGYTEAFF	TGTGCCGGCAGCGTAGGGTATACTGAAGCTTTCTTT
many	12	TRBV28	.	TRBJ2-5	CASMRYQETQYF	TGTGCCAGCATGAGGTACCAAGAGACCCAGTACTTC
few	12	TRBV29-1	.	TRBJ2-7	CSALLWTYEQYF	TGCAGCGCCCTCCTTTGGACCTACGAGCAGTACTTC
few	14	TRBV6-9	.	TRBJ2-3	CASNRQGPGDTQYF	TGTGCCTCCAATAGGCAGGGGCCGGGGGATACGCAGTATTTT
.	14	TRBV2	.	TRBJ2-7	CASSGPRRGWEQYF	TGTGCCAGCAGTGGACCTCGTCGTGGGTGGGAGCAGTACTTC
.	17	TRBV2	TRBD1	TRBJ2-6	CASTQGDRGSGANVLTF	TGTGCCAGCACCCAAGGGGACAGGGGCTCTGGGGCCAACGTCCTGACTTTC
.	15	TRBV7-2	.	TRBJ2-3	CASSKQGFGADTQYF	TGTGCCAGCAGCAAACAGGGCTTTGGGGCAGATACGCAGTATTTT
.	15	TRBV18	.	TRBJ2-7	CASSPYGSSLGEQYF	TGTGCCAGCTCACCATACGGAAGTTCGCTGGGCGAGCAGTACTTC
many	14	TRBV7-8	TRBD1	TRBJ1-6	CASSFGQGDSPLHF	TGTGCCAGCAGCTTCGGGCAGGGGGATTCACCCCTCCACTTT
many	14	TRBV29-1	.	TRBJ2-7	CSVKRQVSSYEQYF	TGCAGCGTTAAACGACAGGTTAGCTCCTACGAGCAGTACTTC
many	15	TRBV2	TRBD1	TRBJ1-5	CASGLRQGGNQPQHF	TGTGCCAGCGGGTTAAGACAGGGGGGCAATCAGCCCCAGCATTTT
few	15	TRBV12-5	.	TRBJ2-7	CASGLVVSKVYEQYF	TGTGCTAGTGGTTTGGTGGTTAGCAAGGTTTACGAGCAGTACTTC
.	11	TRBV7-9	.	TRBJ2-5	CASSIPGTQYF	TGTGCCAGCAGTATCCCCGGGACCCAGTACTTC
.	11	TRBV10-3	.	TRBJ1-2	CAGASWAGYTF	TGTGCCGGGGCTTCATGGGCCGGCTACACCTTC
.	12	TRBV24-1	.	TRBJ2-3	CATSAITDTQYF	TGTGCCACCAGTGCCATAACAGATACGCAGTATTTT
many	15	TRBV7-8	TRBD1	TRBJ2-7	CASSQAAGQGNGQYF	TGTGCCAGCAGCCAGGCGGCCGGACAGGGAAATGGGCAGTACTTC
.	12	TRBV29-1	.	TRBJ2-7	CSVEKSSYEQYF	TGCAGCGTTGAAAAGAGCTCCTACGAGCAGTACTTC
.	16	TRBV19	.	TRBJ2-6	CASSRGSSSGANVLTF	TGTGCCAGTAGTCGCGGGTCCTCCTCTGGGGCCAACGTCCTGACTTTC
once	14	TRBV2	.	TRBJ1-2	CASREKQGRESYTF	TGTGCCAGCAGGGAAAAACAGGGCCGGGAGAGCTACACCTTC
.	14	TRBV9	.	TRBJ2-3	CASSVLGGTDTQYF	TGTGCCAGCAGCGTATTGGGGGGCACAGATACGCAGTATTTT
.	13	TRBV24-1	TRBD2	TRBJ2-3	CATSSGVGGTQYF	TGTGCCACCAGTAGCGGGGTTGGAGGTACGCAGTATTTT
many	13	TRBV10-2	.	TRBJ1-5	CASSAGSGQPQHF	TGCGCCAGCAGTGCGGGGTCAGGTCAGCCCCAGCATTTT
once	16	TRBV7-8	.	TRBJ1-5	CASSATESNLYQPQHF	TGTGCCAGCAGCGCAACAGAGTCTAACTTATATCAGCCCCAGCATTTT